This T cell receptor beta chain was sequenced in a study of blood T cell repertoires in COVID-19. Study details: Acute-phase and convalescent COVID-19 samples originated in the United States, Italy and Spain.

The V end lost 5 bases, the J end lost 0 bases, and 9 bases lay between the germline ends. The CDR3 totals 14 residues. The V gene's germline CDR1 is SGHTS and CDR2 YDEGEE. In the authors' workflow: Counts of nucleated cells, estimated from reference gene primer amplification, were obtained. Libraries were prepared by immunoSEQ multiplex PCR; TCRdb keeps only in-frame clonotypes and omits some of them. Clonal size and the V and J genes are those of that table, whereas D and trimming came from the DNA. The sample lists more than 200,000 clones, about 90% occurring once. Clinical histories supplied by participants themselves formed the basis of cohort assignment. Donors in Cohort 3 counted as recovered after two negative PCRs, clearance, or symptom resolution. This clone was picked up one time.

This TCR derives from a woman aged 18-30 years who had recovered from COVID-19. The source material was PBMCs or T cells enriched from blood (not recorded which). The chain links TRBV5-8 to TRBJ1-3, with D possibly TRBD1 on 6 matching bases. The CDR3 coding sequence is TGTGCCAGCAGGCAGGGGTACTCTGGAAACACCATATATTTT. Protein product: CASRQGYSGNTIYF.